Detailed here is one T cell receptor beta chain. This CDR3 contains 14 residues. The data were taken from a study of CD8 T cells in Susac syndrome. The RNA input was about 0.45 to 1 ug, and it was reverse transcribed with random hexamers. MiXCR was run by TCRdb on the immunoSEQ multiplex PCR reads, yielding one entry per CDR3 protein. Of some 260,000 distinct CDR3 sequences listed, approximately 84% were seen once; the top ten hold about 0.11%. What was sequenced was CD8+ T cells from PBMCs. The gene calls are TRBV21-1 and TRBJ1-4. TRBV21-1 is assigned pseudogene status. The TCR originated in a human donor with multiple sclerosis. CDR3 sequence reads: CASSRRWGNEKLFF. The CDR3 region has the DNA TGTGCCAGCAGCAGACGCTGGGGTAATGAAAAACTGTTTTTT.